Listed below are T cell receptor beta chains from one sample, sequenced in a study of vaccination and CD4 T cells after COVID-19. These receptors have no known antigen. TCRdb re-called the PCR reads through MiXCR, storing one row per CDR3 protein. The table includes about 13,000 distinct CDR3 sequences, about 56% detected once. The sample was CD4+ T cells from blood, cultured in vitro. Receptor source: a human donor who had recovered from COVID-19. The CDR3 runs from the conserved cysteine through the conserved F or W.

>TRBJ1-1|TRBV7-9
CASSSANTEAFF
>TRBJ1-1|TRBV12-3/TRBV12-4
CASSPRLQGQNTEAFF
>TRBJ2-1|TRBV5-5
CASRPPGQGRNEQFF
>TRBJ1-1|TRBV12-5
CASAPMGVNTEAFF
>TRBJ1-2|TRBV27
CASSEGGRIRRGYTF
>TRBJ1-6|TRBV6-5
CASSYSYYVDPDNSPLHF
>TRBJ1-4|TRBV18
CASSPRGATNEKLFF
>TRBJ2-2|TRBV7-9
CASSLRTSDPGELFF
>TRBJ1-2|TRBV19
CASSIEDGGGGYTF
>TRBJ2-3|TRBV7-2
CASSLDRGVDTQYF
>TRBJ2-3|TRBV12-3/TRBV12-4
CASSLGASGLTDTQYF
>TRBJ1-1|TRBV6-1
CASSHWGGTGSGTEAFF
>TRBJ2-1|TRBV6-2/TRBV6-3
CAIQSSYNEQFF
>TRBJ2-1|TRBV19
CASKRSTLNEQFF